This T cell receptor beta chain was sequenced in a study of PD-L1 blockade in urothelial cancer. The overall study: Analyzed time points were 3 weeks (second dose) and 6 weeks after therapy began.

The sample's time point: pretreatment peripheral blood. TCRdb's copy holds only in-frame clones and misses some; the assay was immunoSEQ multiplex PCR. The sample carries tens of thousands of clones, approximately 85% recorded once. Per germline, CDR1 SGHRS and CDR2 YFSETQ. The CDR3 is 16 amino acids. J gave up 6 bases and V 0 bases, and 5 bases lay outside the gene matches. The source was PBMCs, collected around atezolizumab (anti-PD-L1) treatment. The receptor was isolated from a man aged 50 or older with urothelial cancer. The chain carries TRBV5-1 and TRBJ2-5; 13 bases match TRBD2. The CDR3 DNA follows: TGCGCCAGCAGCTTGGGACTAGCGGGAGGTGGAAAGACCCAGTACTTC. Its protein product is CASSLGLAGGGKTQYF.